The present TCR beta chain was sequenced within a study of breast tumors, draining lymph nodes, adjacent tissues. This CDR3 is 21 amino acids long. Looked up from germline, CDR1 is SGHTA and CDR2 is FQGNSA. With V trimmed by 1 base and J by 2 bases, 18 bases remained unmatched. This clonotype has a count of ten or more. Its specificity is unknown. TCRdb called the multiplex PCR reads again in MiXCR, with one record for every CDR3 protein. The sample holds approximately 250,000 distinct CDR3 sequences, 30% to 35% seen once. Study-level findings and limits: Tumors had less TCR diversity than lymph nodes, more than nontumor tissue.

Breast cancer patients provided tissue from their axillary draining lymph nodes. The chain combines TRBV7-2 with TRBJ2-7, with 12 bases aligning to TRBD2. Sequencing was performed on axillary lymph node tissue. The clonotype comes from a female donor with breast cancer. Some clones in this sample may be carry-over from other donors' samples. The CDR3 region is CASSLVPPASGRVGSPYEQYF. The CDR3 DNA is TGTGCCAGCAGCTTAGTCCCCCCGGCTAGCGGGAGGGTCGGTTCGCCCTACGAGCAGTACTTC.